This T cell receptor beta chain derives from a study of cytomegalovirus exposure and HLA in healthy donors. In the study overall: A preliminary data release comprised around 90 million unique TCRs obtained from HLA-typed donors.

Findings and limits, study-wide: Indistinguishable V segments, including TRBV6-2 and TRBV6-3, were excluded.

Turning to this clone: The antigen remains undetermined.

Trimming cost V 0 bases and J 5 bases, with 14 bases left between them. Looked up from germline, CDR1 is SGDLS and CDR2 is YYNGEE. The CDR3 is 16 residues long. The PCR made use of 60 Vbeta and 13 Jbeta primers. Sequencing was performed with immunoSEQ multiplex PCR; in TCRdb, only in-frame clones are kept and a portion is missing. This sample yields about 140,000 clones, of which 60% to 85% are seen a single time; approximately 0.97% belongs to the top ten. This TCR was recovered from a man aged 18 to 35 in good health and CMV-seronegative. V gene TRBV9 combines with J gene TRBJ2-2, with D perhaps TRBD1 (6 bases). Sequences were obtained from PBMCs. The DNA of the CDR3 is TGTGCCAGCAGCGTAGTCCCGACAGGTTCGACCGGGGAGCTGTTTTTT. Its protein is CASSVVPTGSTGELFF.